The clone carrying this T cell receptor (beta chain) appeared a few times. What it recognizes is unknown. Making the TCR beta libraries involved quantitative 5'-RACE with molecular barcodes. A single record per CDR3 protein comes from TCRdb applying MiXCR to the 5' RACE reads. The sample includes fewer than 500,000 distinct CDR3 sequences, 20% to 25% seen only once; the top ten take 16%. This record comes from a study of CD8 T cells in ankylosing spondylitis. General study points: Ankylosing spondylitis blood appeared to carry a characteristic TCR beta motif of roughly 8 highly homologous variants. Both synovial fluid and blood in reactive arthritis had previously been reported to carry some motif variants. Disease-linked clones bore a CD8+ phenotype, appearing relatively rarely in peripheral blood.

Trimming cost V 0 bases and J 1 base; bases outside gene matches: 6. The CDR3 has 17 residues. Germline V gene data show CDR1 as SEHNR and CDR2 as FQNEAQ (reference sequence). The chain couples TRBV7-9 to TRBJ2-1; 7 nucleotides agree with TRBD2. This TCR was recovered from a male donor with ankylosing spondylitis. Material: blood, either unsorted or a sorted T cell fraction (not recorded which). The CDR3 reads CASSLAGGPISYNEQFF. The DNA for the CDR3 is TGTGCCAGCAGCTTAGCGGGAGGGCCTATTTCCTACAATGAGCAGTTCTTC.